The 9 T cell receptor beta chains listed next were all sequenced from one sample in a study of shared clonotypes between healthy human individuals. CD8 cells classed as naive were CD45RO-negative and positively selected for CCR7, excluding terminally differentiated effector memory CD45RA+ cells. Profiled with immunoSEQ multiplex PCR; TCRdb holds only in-frame clones, not every one. Of around 2,100,000 clones listed, about 95% are singletons. Specimen: naive CD8+ T cells sorted from blood. These receptors were collected from a young man in good health.

Regarding this clone: Other nucleotide sequences in the sample specify the same CDR3. The chain recombines TRBV30 with TRBJ2-7; D gene uncertain. V was clipped by 1 base and J by 6 bases, with 7 bases between them. Germline lookup yields CDR1 GTSNPN and CDR2 SVGIG (reference sequence). The CDR3 runs 11 residues. CDR3 loop: CAWSGGGEQYF. Here the CDR3 DNA reads TGTGCCTGGAGTGGGGGTGGCGAGCAGTACTTC.

V gene TRBV6-1 combines with J gene TRBJ2-1; 10 nucleotides agree with TRBD1. The CDR3 covers 14 residues. After removal of 9 bases from V and 2 bases from J, the junction contained 4 bases not matched to a gene. Germline CDR1 and CDR2: MNHNS and SASEGT. The CDR3 sequence is CASVGQGPYNEQFF. The CDR3 region has the DNA TGTGCCAGTGTGGGACAGGGGCCCTACAATGAGCAGTTCTTC.

The chain recombines TRBV29-1 with TRBJ2-5; 10 positions match TRBD1. CDR1 is SQVTM, CDR2 ANQGSEA, per germline. V gave up 4 bases and J gave up 5 bases; unmatched junction bases: 7. This CDR3 contains 14 residues. The CDR3 DNA is TGCAGCGTTGCGGGACAGGGGTTTTCGGAGACCCAGTACTTC. This codes for CSVAGQGFSETQYF.

This clone came up once. Other DNA sequences in the sample encode the same CDR3. V gene TRBV11-3 combines with J gene TRBJ1-1, with 8 bases identical to TRBD1. The CDR3 is 14 amino acids. The germline CDR1 and CDR2 sequences are SGHNT and YENEEA. The V and J ends lost 5 bases and 1 base, in that order; junction bases with no gene match: 3. The CDR3 reads CASSPGQGNTEAFF. The CDR3 DNA is TGTGCCAGCAGCCCAGGACAGGGGAACACTGAAGCTTTCTTT.

The chain links TRBV27 to TRBJ2-7, with D maybe TRBD1 (5 bases). The CDR3 loop spans 14 amino acids. Per the germline V gene, CDR1 is MNHEY and CDR2 is SMNVEV (reference sequence). Trimming shortened V by 2 bases and J by 6 bases, and 14 bases separated the two germline ends. The CDR3 nucleotides read TGTGCCAGCAGTTTAAAGGGGCCCCCCTTCGAGCAGTACTTC. Translation: CASSLKGPPFEQYF.

Only one count was recorded for this clone. The chain carries TRBV4-1 and TRBJ2-2, with 11 positions matching TRBD2. CDR1 and CDR2 (germline): MGHRA, YSYEKL. V trimming: 1 base; J trimming: 7 bases; junction bases outside the gene matches: 11. The CDR3 extends over 18 amino acids. CDR3 sequence reads: CASSQVLAGGHFIGELFF. The CDR3 DNA reads as TGCGCCAGCAGCCAAGTGTTAGCGGGGGGGCATTTTATCGGGGAGCTGTTTTTT.

The V and J genes are TRBV6-5 and TRBJ2-7; D call uncertain. The germline V and J ends were trimmed by 2 bases and 1 base, with 12 bases remaining between them. The germline V gene has CDR1 MNHEY and CDR2 SVGAGI. This CDR3 has 15 amino acids. The CDR3 region is CASSYKGLRSYEQYF. The CDR3 coding sequence is TGTGCCAGCAGTTACAAAGGGCTGCGTTCCTACGAGCAGTACTTC.

The J gene is TRBJ2-3, the V gene TRBV6-5; 7 nucleotides agree with TRBD2. The CDR3 contains 15 residues. Trimming at V came to 2 bases and at J to 4 bases, leaving 6 bases not matched to a gene. Germline CDR1 and CDR2: MNHEY and SVGAGI. CDR3: CASSYGSGGPDTQYF. The CDR3 region has the DNA TGTGCCAGCAGTTACGGATCGGGAGGCCCAGATACGCAGTATTTT.

This clone showed up just once. This chain's CDR3 is CASTPHRDTNQPQHF. CDR3 coding DNA: TGTGCCAGCACCCCTCACAGGGATACTAATCAGCCCCAGCATTTT. This sequence joins TRBV6-5 and TRBJ1-5; D perhaps matches TRBD1 (6 bases). CDR3 length: 15 amino acids. Trimming pared 7 bases from V and 4 bases from J, leaving 17 bases between. Germline values: CDR1 MNHEY, CDR2 SVGAGI.